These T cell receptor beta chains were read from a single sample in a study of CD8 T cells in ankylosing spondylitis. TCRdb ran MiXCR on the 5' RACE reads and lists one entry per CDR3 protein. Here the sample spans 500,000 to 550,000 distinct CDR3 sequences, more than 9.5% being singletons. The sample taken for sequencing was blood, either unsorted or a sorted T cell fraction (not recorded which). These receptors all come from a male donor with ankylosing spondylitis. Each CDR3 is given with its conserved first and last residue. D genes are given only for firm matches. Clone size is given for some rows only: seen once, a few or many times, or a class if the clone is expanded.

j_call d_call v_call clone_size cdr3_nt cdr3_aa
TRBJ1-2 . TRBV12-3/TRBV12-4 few TGTGCCAGCACCCTCTCCGGACATCGAAGCGATGGCTACACCTTC CASTLSGHRSDGYTF
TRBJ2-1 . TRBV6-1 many TGTGCCAGCCTGGACACGAGCAATGAGCAGTTCTTC CASLDTSNEQFF
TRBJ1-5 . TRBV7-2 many TGTGCCAGCAGCTCGGTCGTTAGCAATCAGCCCCAGCATTTT CASSSVVSNQPQHF
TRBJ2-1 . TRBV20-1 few TGCAGTGCTAAGATACTGGTATCCTACAATGAGCAGTTCTTC CSAKILVSYNEQFF
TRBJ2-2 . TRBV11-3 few TGTGCCAGCACCCAAATGGGGACCGGGGAGCTGTTTTTT CASTQMGTGELFF
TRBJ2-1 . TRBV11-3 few TGTGCCAGCGCAATAAGGGGGAGAACCTACAATGAGCAGTTCTTC CASAIRGRTYNEQFF
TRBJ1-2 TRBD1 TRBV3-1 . TGTGCCAGCAGCCAGGACAGGGAGAGGGGCTACACCTTC CASSQDRERGYTF
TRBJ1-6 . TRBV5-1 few TGCGCCAGCAGGCCCCGAGGCTCAATTATCGATTCACCCCTCCACTTT CASRPRGSIIDSPLHF
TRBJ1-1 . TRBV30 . TGTGCCTGGAGTGTGGTAGAAGCTTTCTTT CAWSVVEAFF
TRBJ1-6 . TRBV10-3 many TGTGCCATCAAGGAGGGGAGCTCCTATAATTCACCCCTCCACTTT CAIKEGSSYNSPLHF
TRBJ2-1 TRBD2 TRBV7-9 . TGTGCCAGCAGCTTAAACTGGGGGGGACCCTACAATGAGCAGTTCTTC CASSLNWGGPYNEQFF
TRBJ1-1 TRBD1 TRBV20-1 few TGCAGTGCTAGAGACCTAGGACAGGGGTGGAACACTGAAGCTTTCTTT CSARDLGQGWNTEAFF
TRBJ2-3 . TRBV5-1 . TGCGCCAGCAGCTTCGCCGGCGGGAGCACAGATACGCAGTATTTT CASSFAGGSTDTQYF
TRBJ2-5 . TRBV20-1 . TGCAGTGGCCTAGGGGGGAGCGGGGAGACCCAGTACTTC CSGLGGSGETQYF
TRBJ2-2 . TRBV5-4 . TGTGCCAGCAGCTTGGATCCTAGCGCCGGGGAGCTGTTTTTT CASSLDPSAGELFF
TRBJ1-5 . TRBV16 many TGTGCCAGCAGAGAACAGGGCGCTGGGCCCCAGCATTTT CASREQGAGPQHF
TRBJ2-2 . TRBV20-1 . TGCAGTGCCGGAATCGGAGGAACCACCGGGGAGCTGTTTTTT CSAGIGGTTGELFF
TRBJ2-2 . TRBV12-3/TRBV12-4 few TGTGCCAGCAGTGCAACAGGGCCCGGGGAGCTGTTTTTT CASSATGPGELFF
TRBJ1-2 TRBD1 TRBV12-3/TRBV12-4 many TGTGCCAGCAGTTCGCCAGGGGGGGCAGGTGGCTACACCTTC CASSSPGGAGGYTF
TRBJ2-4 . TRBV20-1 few TGCGGAAGACAGATGAAATTCCTAGCCAAAAACATTCAGTACTTC CGRQMKFLAKNIQYF
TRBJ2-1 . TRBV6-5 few TGTGCCAGCAGTTACAATTTGCACCCCTCCTACAATGAGCAGTTCTTC CASSYNLHPSYNEQFF
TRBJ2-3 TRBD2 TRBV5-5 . TGTGCCAGCAGCTTAAACGGACTAGCAGGAGATACGCAGTATTTT CASSLNGLAGDTQYF
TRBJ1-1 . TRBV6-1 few TGTGCCAGCACTGCCTTCCGGGAATCGGACACTGAAGCTTTCTTT CASTAFRESDTEAFF
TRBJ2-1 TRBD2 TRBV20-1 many TGCAGTGCCGAGACTAGCAGTTACTCCTCCTACAATGAGCAGTTCTTC CSAETSSYSSYNEQFF
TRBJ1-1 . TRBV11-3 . TGTGCCAGCAGCCGGGGGGGAGGAGAGACTGAAGCTTTCTTT CASSRGGGETEAFF
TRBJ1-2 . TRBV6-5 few TGTGCCAGCAGTTACAAAGAAAGTCTTTCAGGGGCCTATGGCTACACCTTC CASSYKESLSGAYGYTF